Listed here are 28 T cell receptor beta chains from one sample, sequenced in a study of control samples from healthy donors and cancer patients. Method: immunoSEQ multiplex PCR; TCRdb's copy keeps in-frame clones and lacks some. Of about 61,000 clones detected, 90% appear once; the ten largest clones hold around 6%. The sequenced material came from PBMCs. These receptors all stem from a man aged 55-75 years with colorectal cancer.

V gene TRBV5-1 combines with J gene TRBJ2-5; D unclear. Looked up from germline, CDR1 is SGHRS and CDR2 is YFSETQ. V was trimmed by 0 bases and J by 5 bases, leaving 2 bases between them. CDR3 length: 11 amino acids. In DNA form, the CDR3 reads TGCGCCAGCAGCTTGGTGGAGACCCAGTACTTC. Amino acids: CASSLVETQYF.

The chain links TRBV11-1 to TRBJ1-1; D might be TRBD1 (6 bases). The germline CDR1 and CDR2 sequences are SGHAT and FQDESV (reference sequence). Trimming removed 5 bases from V and 3 bases from J, with 16 bases in between. The CDR3 sequence is 15 residues long. The CDR3 is CASSLRARGYTEAFF. DNA for the CDR3: TGTGCCAGCAGCCTACGGGCTAGGGGGTACACTGAAGCTTTCTTT.

The chain joins TRBV6-5 to TRBJ1-5; D is possibly TRBD1 (6 bases). The V gene lost 5 bases and the J gene lost 0 bases, with 11 bases spanning the gap. The germline gives CDR1 MNHEY, CDR2 SVGAGI. The CDR3 is 15 amino acids. The CDR3 DNA reads TGTGCCAGCAGTAAGCAGGGGTATAGCAATCAGCCCCAGCATTTT. Its translation is CASSKQGYSNQPQHF.

This clone was observed a handful of times. The DNA of the CDR3 is TGTGCCAGCAGTTACGGGCAGGTGAACACTGAAGCTTTCTTT. Its translation: CASSYGQVNTEAFF. J is TRBJ1-1 and V is TRBV6-5; no clear D gene. Germline V gene sequence: CDR1 MNHEY, CDR2 SVGAGI. There are 14 residues in the CDR3. The V end was cut by 2 bases, the J end by 0 bases, with 7 bases between.

Judged by abundance, this clone is medium-sized (0.01 to 0.1%). The chain combines TRBV3-1 (or the pseudogene TRBV3-2) with TRBJ1-3; the D gene is possibly TRBD1 (6 bases). Trimming took off 5 bases at V and 4 bases at J, with 15 bases between the two ends. The length of the CDR3 is 15 residues. The V gene's germline CDR1 is LGHDT and CDR2 YNNKEL (reference sequence). The CDR3 nucleotides are TGTGCCAGCAGCGCACAGGGAGGAGGAGGAAACACCATATATTTT. Residues: CASSAQGGGGNTIYF.

This clone was seen a single time. The chain has TRBV12-3 or TRBV12-4 and TRBJ2-1; no firm D call. Between the trimmed V and J ends, which lost 6 bases and 5 bases, there was a span of 8 bases. The CDR3 extends over 12 amino acids. CDR3 bases: TGTGCCAGCAGGCCACAGAACAATGAGCAGTTCTTC. Its protein product is CASRPQNNEQFF.

The gene calls are TRBV27 and TRBJ1-2, with 9 bases identical to TRBD1. CDR3 length: 15 amino acids. J gave up 6 bases and V 6 bases, and 11 bases lay outside the gene matches. The germline V gene encodes CDR1 MNHEY and CDR2 SMNVEV (reference sequence). The CDR3 region has the DNA TGTGCCAGCAGGCCCGGGACAGGGTTTATCCATGGCTACACCTTC. The encoded protein is CASRPGTGFIHGYTF.

The J gene is TRBJ2-6, the V gene TRBV11-2, with TRBD2 matching over 7 bases. Germline lookup yields CDR1 SGHAT and CDR2 FQNNGV. V gave up 4 bases and J gave up 0 bases; unmatched junction bases: 12. CDR3 length: 19 amino acids. The CDR3: CASSSGGRLLLSGANVLTF. In DNA form, the CDR3 reads TGTGCCAGCAGCTCCGGGGGGAGACTGCTACTCTCTGGGGCCAACGTCCTGACTTTC. Based on the CDR3 plus reference TRBV11-2 and TRBJ2-6, the full variable domain is EAGVAQSPRYKIIEKRQSVAFWCNPISGHATLYWYQQILGQGPKLLIQFQNNGVVDDSQLPKDRFSAERLKGVDSTLKIQPAKLEDSAVYLCASSSGGRLLLSGANVLTFGAGSRLTVL.

The CDR3, as DNA: TGTGCCAGCAGCTTCCAGGGACAACAGCCCCAGCATTTT. Its protein is CASSFQGQQPQHF. The V gene is TRBV5-6, the J gene TRBJ1-5; D is perhaps TRBD1 (6 bases). There are 13 residues in the CDR3. Per the germline V gene, CDR1 is SGHDT and CDR2 is YYEEEE. V was pared by 2 bases and J by 7 bases, with 10 bases between.

This chain joins TRBV6-1 and TRBJ2-5; no firm D call. V was trimmed by 2 bases and J by 1 base, leaving 14 bases between them. The CDR3 extends over 16 amino acids. Germline V gene data show CDR1 as MNHNS and CDR2 as SASEGT. The CDR3 coding sequence is TGTGCCAGCAGTGAAACCCCGGACGCCAGCCAAGAGACCCAGTACTTC. It specifies CASSETPDASQETQYF.

The J gene is TRBJ2-7, the V gene TRBV4-3; 7 nucleotides line up with TRBD2. The CDR3 has 13 amino acids. V gave up 8 bases and J gave up 6 bases; unmatched junction bases: 10. Per the germline V gene, CDR1 is LGHNA and CDR2 is YSLEER. The CDR3 sequence: CASSGGSGTEQYF. The CDR3 bases are TGCGCCAGCTCCGGGGGAAGCGGGACCGAGCAGTACTTC.

The chain uses TRBV6-4 and TRBJ1-1; possibly TRBD1 for D (5 bases). Looked up from germline, CDR1 is MRHNA and CDR2 is SNTAGT. Trimming stripped 2 bases from V and 2 bases from J, with 9 bases between. The CDR3 is 14 residues long. For the CDR3, the DNA is TGTGCCAGCAGTGACCACAGGCGAAACACTGAAGCTTTCTTT. This encodes CASSDHRRNTEAFF.

This chain connects TRBV7-8 to TRBJ1-5; D is unclear. Trimming removed 0 bases at V and 0 bases at J, with 9 bases between. The CDR3 totals 16 residues. Germline V CDR1 and CDR2: SGHVS, FQNEAQ. The CDR3, as DNA: TGTGCCAGCAGCTTAGCGCGTCGGGCTAGCAATCAGCCCCAGCATTTT. Protein product: CASSLARRASNQPQHF.

The chain employs TRBV14 and TRBJ2-1; TRBD1 might be the D (6 bases). CDR3 length: 18 residues. Germline assignment: CDR1 SGHDN and CDR2 FVKESK. V dropped 3 bases and J dropped 3 bases, with 21 bases sitting between them. The DNA for the CDR3 is TGTGCCAGCAGCCAGGCGTTTAGGGCAGGGGCCTACTACAATGAGCAGTTCTTC. Translated, it gives CASSQAFRAGAYYNEQFF.

A single count supports this clone. This rearrangement joins TRBV6-5 to TRBJ1-1, with 7 bases lining up with TRBD1. Germline assignment: CDR1 MNHEY and CDR2 SVGAGI. J gave up 11 bases and V 10 bases, and 13 bases lay outside the gene matches. The CDR3 has 12 residues. CDR3 sequence (DNA): TGTGCCACCGCTGACAGGGAGGTTGAGGCTTTCTTT. Translation gives CATADREVEAFF.

This chain joins TRBV6-5 and TRBJ2-7; D ambiguous. Germline V lookup: CDR1 MNHEY, CDR2 SVGAGI. There are 14 residues in the CDR3. Trimming cost V 6 bases and J 2 bases, with 14 bases left between them. This CDR3 reads CASSDTVPPYEQYF. In DNA form, the CDR3 reads TGTGCCAGCAGCGATACAGTACCTCCCTACGAGCAGTACTTC.

This rearrangement joins TRBV12-3 or TRBV12-4 to TRBJ1-1, with D possibly matching TRBD1 (5 bases). Trimming stripped 2 bases from V and 10 bases from J, with 11 bases between. This CDR3 comprises 12 residues. In DNA form, the CDR3 reads TGTGCCAGCAGTTTACAGGGCTCGGCAGCTTTCTTT. Protein: CASSLQGSAAFF.

The chain couples TRBV9 to TRBJ1-3; unclear D gene. Germline CDR1 and CDR2: SGDLS and YYNGEE. CDR3 size: 13 residues. Between the trimmed V and J ends, which lost 3 bases and 2 bases, there was a span of 6 bases. For the CDR3, the DNA is TGTGCCAGCAGCGAGACTGCTGGAAACACCATATATTTT. Its translation is CASSETAGNTIYF.

The V gene is TRBV11-2, the J gene TRBJ1-2; weak D call: TRBD1 (5 bases). Trimming stripped 3 bases from V and 5 bases from J, with 7 bases between. The CDR3 loop spans 12 amino acids. CDR1 is SGHAT, CDR2 FQNNGV, per germline. CDR3 nucleotide sequence: TGTGCCAGCAGCTTCGGGGGGTATGGCTACACCTTC. Its protein is CASSFGGYGYTF.

The CDR3 here is CASKFDFRAETQYF. The CDR3 coding sequence is TGTGCCAGCAAATTCGACTTCAGGGCAGAGACCCAGTACTTC. V gene TRBV4-2 combines with J gene TRBJ2-5, with D possibly matching TRBD1 (5 bases). V gave up 7 bases and J gave up 4 bases, with 16 bases separating them. There are 14 residues in the CDR3. The germline CDR1 and CDR2 sequences are LGHNA and YNFKEQ.

The chain carries TRBV3-1 (or the pseudogene TRBV3-2) and TRBJ2-7; D not resolved. CDR1 is LGHDT, CDR2 YNNKEL, per germline (reference sequence). This CDR3 region has 11 residues. The V gene lost 6 bases and the J gene lost 1 base, with 4 bases spanning the gap. The DNA for the CDR3 is TGTGCCAGCAGTTCTTCCTACGAGCAGTACTTC. Encoded protein: CASSSSYEQYF.

This clone appeared a single time. The chain carries TRBV5-1 and TRBJ2-5; D unclear. V was cut by 4 bases and J by 4 bases, with 11 bases left in between. The CDR3 totals 13 residues. CDR1 is SGHRS and CDR2 is YFSETQ in the germline V gene. CDR3 residues: CASSARPGETQYF. CDR3 nucleotides: TGCGCCAGCAGCGCCCGCCCCGGAGAGACCCAGTACTTC.

The J gene is TRBJ1-5, the V gene TRBV6-4, with D uncertain. The ends were cut back, 3 bases at V and 1 base at J, with 4 bases in the middle. CDR3 size: 13 residues. CDR1 and CDR2 (germline): MRHNA, SNTAGT. CDR3 region: CASSEMSNQPQHF. CDR3 bases: TGTGCCAGCAGTGAAATGAGCAATCAGCCCCAGCATTTT.

The rearrangement links TRBV6-6 to TRBJ2-3, with 9 nucleotides matching TRBD1. Germline V gene data show CDR1 as MNHNY and CDR2 as SVGAGI (reference sequence). The CDR3 has 18 residues. The trim removed 5 bases at V and 6 bases at J, leaving 18 bases unmatched. For the CDR3, the DNA is TGTGCCAGCAGTCCACAGGGGGCTTCGGGGAAAAAGATGGATACGCAGTATTTT. Its protein is CASSPQGASGKKMDTQYF.

The J gene is TRBJ1-3, the V gene TRBV4-1; D might be TRBD1 (6 bases). Deletions cut 2 bases from V and 3 bases from J, with 11 bases between. CDR1 and CDR2 (germline): MGHRA, YSYEKL. This CDR3 spans 15 amino acids. The CDR3 DNA sequence: TGCGCCAGCAGCCAACAAACAGGGAGTGGAAACACCATATATTTT. Translated: CASSQQTGSGNTIYF.

The chain combines TRBV27 with TRBJ2-6; 8 nucleotides agree with TRBD1. The junction had 6 bases not matched to a gene; V was cut back by 2 bases and J by 3 bases. The CDR3 spans 17 residues. CDR1 and CDR2 (germline): MNHEY, SMNVEV (reference sequence). The CDR3, as DNA: TGTGCCAGCAGTTTAGCACAGGGGGTTAGTGGGGCCAACGTCCTGACTTTC. It translates to CASSLAQGVSGANVLTF.

The CDR3 here is CASTSGDRAEKLFF. CDR3 in DNA: TGTGCCAGTACCTCAGGGGACAGGGCTGAAAAACTGTTTTTT. V and J are TRBV19 and TRBJ1-4; 9 bases fit TRBD1. The CDR3 spans 14 residues. CDR1 is LNHDA, CDR2 SQIVND, per germline (reference sequence). Germline trimming cut 7 bases from V and 7 bases from J; bases unmatched to any gene: 7. The full variable domain, completed using reference TRBV19 and TRBJ1-4, is DGGITQSPKYLFRKEGQNVTLSCEQNLNHDAMYWYRQDPGQGLRLIYYSQIVNDFQKGDIAEGYSVSREKKESFPLTVTSAQKNPTAFYLCASTSGDRAEKLFFGSGTQLSVL.

This chain uses TRBV3-1 (or the pseudogene TRBV3-2) with TRBJ2-2; tentative D call: TRBD2 (6 bases). V was cut by 1 base and J by 0 bases, with 9 bases left in between. The CDR3 is 16 residues long. Germline CDR1 and CDR2: LGHDT and YNNKEL (reference sequence). In nucleotides, the CDR3 is TGTGCCAGCAGCCAAGGTGGCGGGGCGAACACCGGGGAGCTGTTTTTT. Its translation is CASSQGGGANTGELFF.